The present T cell receptor (beta chain) was sequenced within a study of blood T cell repertoires in COVID-19. Generated by immunoSEQ multiplex PCR, the TCRdb table keeps only in-frame clones and is missing some. Of a few hundred thousand clones in the sample, approximately 77% were seen once. Trimming pared 2 bases from V and 6 bases from J, leaving 14 bases between. In germline, CDR1 is KGHSH, CDR2 LQKENI. This CDR3 contains 15 residues. The sequenced material came from peripheral blood. The chain is built from TRBV18 and TRBJ1-5, with D unclear. This sequence originates from a woman aged 18-35 years with acute or convalescent COVID-19. The CDR3 DNA follows: TGTGCCAGCTCACCAACGGGGAACCGAGCTCAGCCCCAGCATTTT. This translates into CASSPTGNRAQPQHF.